The 20 T cell receptor beta chains listed next were all sequenced from one sample in a study of blood T cell repertoires in COVID-19. Only in-frame clones appear in the TCRdb table, and some are missing; sequencing was by immunoSEQ multiplex PCR. The table records about 350,000 clones, 87% of them present only once. The sample consisted of peripheral blood. Source of these receptors: a man between 25 and 39 years old with COVID-19, enrolled during active disease.

The chain employs TRBV28 and TRBJ2-5; the match to TRBD1 covers 9 bases. This CDR3 has 15 residues. CDR1 and CDR2 (germline): MDHEN, SYDVKM. Trimming at V came to 3 bases and at J to 2 bases, leaving 4 bases not matched to a gene. The CDR3 nucleotides read TGTGCCAGCAGTTTCCCGGACAGGGGACAAGAGACCCAGTACTTC. Its translation is CASSFPDRGQETQYF.

This chain connects TRBV2 to TRBJ2-4; a weak D match, TRBD2 (5 bases). Germline CDR1 reads SNHLY; CDR2 reads FYNNEI. The CDR3 is 13 amino acids. The V end was cut by 3 bases, the J end by 8 bases, with 11 bases between. The CDR3 protein is CASSDNRGYIQYF. Written as DNA, the CDR3 is TGTGCCAGCAGTGATAACCGGGGATACATTCAGTACTTC.

V gene TRBV11-2 combines with J gene TRBJ1-1; 8 positions match TRBD1. Germline-derived CDR1 and CDR2 are SGHAT and FQNNGV. V lost 5 bases to trimming and J lost 4 bases; unmatched junction nucleotides: 6. This CDR3 contains 14 residues. The CDR3 spells CASSTNTGGTEAFF. CDR3 DNA sequence: TGTGCCAGCAGCACAAATACAGGGGGCACTGAAGCTTTCTTT.

The rearrangement joins TRBV27 to TRBJ2-1, with TRBD2 as a possible D gene (6 bases). CDR1 and CDR2 from the germline V gene are MNHEY and SMNVEV (reference sequence). CDR3 length equals 19 residues. V dropped 2 bases and J dropped 5 bases, with 25 bases sitting between them. The DNA of the CDR3 is TGTGCCAGCAGTTTAGTCGACCCATATTGGGAGGTGTGGAACAATGAGCAGTTCTTC. Protein: CASSLVDPYWEVWNNEQFF.

This rearrangement joins TRBV10-3 to TRBJ2-1, with TRBD2 matching over 10 bases. The germline gives CDR1 ENHRY, CDR2 SYGVKD. V dropped 4 bases and J dropped 6; count of bases not matched to a gene: 6. This CDR3 spans 15 amino acids. The CDR3 here is CAISVVASGSNEQFF. Written as DNA, the CDR3 is TGTGCCATCAGTGTGGTGGCTAGCGGGAGCAATGAGCAGTTCTTC.

This rearrangement joins TRBV5-1 to TRBJ2-1; 10 bases line up with TRBD2. Germline-derived CDR1 and CDR2 are SGHRS and YFSETQ. V was pared by 2 bases and J by 6 bases, with 8 bases of the junction left unmatched. The CDR3 spans 16 residues. The CDR3 DNA follows: TGCGCCAGCAGCTTAGCGGGAGGGCAAAACTTCAATGAGCAGTTCTTC. Amino acids: CASSLAGGQNFNEQFF.

The J gene is TRBJ1-2, the V gene TRBV6-5; D is unresolved. In germline, CDR1 is MNHEY, CDR2 SVGAGI. V was pared by 10 bases and J by 8 bases, with 17 bases between. This CDR3 has 12 amino acids. The CDR3 is CATFTVIGGYTF. As DNA, the CDR3 is TGTGCCACCTTCACCGTTATCGGGGGCTACACCTTC.

This chain connects TRBV7-2 to TRBJ2-7; the match to TRBD1 covers 7 bases. Germline V CDR1 and CDR2: SGHTA, FQGNSA. J lost 7 bases, V lost 5 bases, and 14 bases had no gene match. This CDR3 is 15 amino acids long. CDR3 residues: CASSPRRQGIREQYF. CDR3 DNA sequence: TGTGCCAGCAGCCCGAGGCGACAGGGTATTCGGGAGCAGTACTTC.

The rearrangement links TRBV28 to TRBJ2-7, with D perhaps TRBD2 (6 bases). This CDR3 is built from 13 residues. V gave up 8 bases and J gave up 4 bases, with 15 bases separating them. CDR1 and CDR2 (germline): MDHEN, SYDVKM. Here the CDR3 reads CASRRESPYEQYF. The CDR3 region has the DNA TGTGCCAGCCGCCGGGAGAGCCCTTACGAGCAGTACTTC. Based on the CDR3 plus reference TRBV28 and TRBJ2-7, the full variable domain is DVKVTQSSRYLVKRTGEKVFLECVQDMDHENMFWYRQDPGLGLRLIYFSYDVKMKEKGDIPEGYSVSREKKERFSLILESASTNQTSMYLCASRRESPYEQYFGPGTRLTVT.

This clone was picked up a small number of times. The rearrangement joins TRBV28 to TRBJ1-5, with TRBD1 identical over 11 bases. V lost 6 bases, J lost 0 bases, and 4 bases stayed unmatched. CDR3 size: 16 residues. Germline V gives CDR1 MDHEN, CDR2 SYDVKM. CDR3 DNA sequence: TGTGCCAGCAGCCCAGGGACAGGGGGTAGCAATCAGCCCCAGCATTTT. Translating it yields CASSPGTGGSNQPQHF.

The V and J genes are TRBV27 and TRBJ2-7; TRBD1 agrees at 7 bases. The V gene end was trimmed by 2 bases and the J gene end by 4 bases; junction bases not matched to a gene: 5. The CDR3 is 14 amino acids. Germline V lookup: CDR1 MNHEY, CDR2 SMNVEV (reference sequence). The CDR3 protein is CASSLTGVGYEQYF. The CDR3 DNA sequence: TGTGCCAGCAGTTTAACAGGGGTCGGGTACGAGCAGTACTTC.

The V and J genes are TRBV7-9 and TRBJ1-4; 11 bases map to TRBD1. Trimming cost V 2 bases and J 8 bases; bases outside gene matches: 4. The V gene's germline CDR1 is SEHNR and CDR2 FQNEAQ (reference sequence). CDR3 size: 15 residues. The CDR3 sequence: CASSLQGQGGEKLFF. The CDR3 DNA is TGTGCCAGCAGCTTACAGGGACAGGGGGGAGAAAAACTGTTTTTT.

The rearrangement links TRBV11-2 to TRBJ1-1; D unclear. CDR3 size: 13 residues. Germline-derived CDR1 and CDR2 are SGHAT and FQNNGV. V lost 4 bases and J 0 bases, leaving 6 bases between the germline ends. The CDR3 loop reads CASSSSMNTEAFF. The CDR3 DNA sequence: TGTGCCAGCAGCTCGAGTATGAACACTGAAGCTTTCTTT.

The chain combines TRBV7-6 with TRBJ1-5; D may be TRBD1 (6 bases). Trimming removed 5 bases from V and 9 bases from J, with 14 bases in between. Per germline, CDR1 SGHVS and CDR2 FNYEAQ. CDR3 length: 13 amino acids. In DNA, the CDR3 is TGTGCCAGCAGCCCACAGGGAAGTTCGCCCCAGCATTTT. Translating it yields CASSPQGSSPQHF.

The chain combines TRBV28 with TRBJ2-1; D is undetermined. The ends were cut back, 3 bases at V and 9 bases at J, with 9 bases in the middle. There are 12 residues in the CDR3. Germline V lookup: CDR1 MDHEN, CDR2 SYDVKM. CDR3 protein: CASSLLNLEQFF. CDR3 DNA: TGTGCCAGCAGTTTGCTAAATCTTGAGCAGTTCTTC.

J is TRBJ2-6 and V is TRBV10-3, with a possible D match to TRBD1 (6 bases). Germline V CDR1 and CDR2: ENHRY, SYGVKD. V was shortened by 0 bases and J by 0 bases, with 9 bases between the two germline ends. CDR3 size: 17 residues. This CDR3 is CAISESGGSSGANVLTF. The CDR3 nucleotides are TGTGCCATCAGTGAGTCAGGGGGAAGCTCTGGGGCCAACGTCCTGACTTTC.

The chain joins TRBV9 to TRBJ1-6, with D unresolved. Trimming cost V 0 bases and J 10 bases, with 8 bases left between them. CDR3 length: 13 amino acids. CDR1 SGDLS and CDR2 YYNGEE come from the germline V gene. CDR3 coding DNA: TGTGCCAGCAGCGTAGATATCGGGTCACCCCTCCACTTT. It specifies CASSVDIGSPLHF.

This chain joins TRBV9 and TRBJ1-2; perhaps TRBD1 as D (6 bases). The CDR3 has 14 residues. Germline CDR1 reads SGDLS; CDR2 reads YYNGEE. Trimming cost V 4 bases and J 3 bases, with 13 bases left between them. Here the CDR3 DNA reads TGTGCCAGCAGCTTCCAGGGGACACACTATGGCTACACCTTC. Protein product: CASSFQGTHYGYTF. The complete variable domain, with remaining parts taken from reference TRBV9 and TRBJ1-2, reads DSGVTQTPKHLITATGQRVTLRCSPRSGDLSVYWYQQSLDQGLQFLIQYYNGEERAKGNILERFSAQQFPDLHSELNLSSLELGDSALYFCASSFQGTHYGYTFGSGTRLTVV.

J is TRBJ2-3 and V is TRBV7-2, with 12 bases fitting TRBD2. Germline loops: CDR1 SGHTA, CDR2 FQGNSA. V lost 4 bases to trimming and J lost 6 bases; unmatched junction nucleotides: 8. The CDR3 consists of 16 residues. The CDR3 nucleotides read TGTGCCAGCAGCTCCGGACTAGCGGGGCCCGTGGATACGCAGTATTTT. Encoded protein: CASSSGLAGPVDTQYF. Combining the CDR3 with reference TRBV7-2 and TRBJ2-3 gives the whole variable domain GAGVSQSPSNKVTEKGKDVELRCDPISGHTALYWYRQSLGQGLEFLIYFQGNSAPDKSGLPSDRFSAERTGGSVSTLTIQRTQQEDSAVYLCASSSGLAGPVDTQYFGPGTRLTVL.

The chain combines TRBV25-1 with TRBJ1-1; 10 nucleotides align to TRBD1. CDR3 length: 14 amino acids. Germline trimming cut 1 base from V and 8 bases from J; bases unmatched to any gene: 4. The germline V gene has CDR1 MGHDK and CDR2 SYGVNS. The CDR3 loop is CASSEFPDRGEAFF. CDR3 nucleotides: TGTGCCAGCAGTGAATTCCCGGACAGGGGGGAAGCTTTCTTT.